Described below is a single T cell receptor beta chain sequence and its context. Its matching antigen is unknown. This entry is derived from a study of neoadjuvant anti-PD-1 for oral cavity cancer. The CDR3 totals 14 residues. With 8 bases removed from V and 0 bases from J, the gap between germline ends came to 11 bases. Germline V gives CDR1 MNHEY, CDR2 SVGAGI. Sequencing was performed with immunoSEQ multiplex PCR; in TCRdb, only in-frame clones are kept and a portion is missing. The data hold approximately 74,000 clones, with 84% observed a single time. Study-wide results and limits: After neoadjuvant nivolumab, PBMC T cell clonality was significantly higher in non-responders than responders. With a few patients per group, TCR findings need larger cohorts.

Stage II-IVA oral cavity squamous cell carcinoma was new and untreated by systemic or radiation therapy. The sequencing here drew on PBMCs, taken before nivolumab (anti-PD-1) treatment. The source is a person aged 40 to 85 with oral cavity squamous cell carcinoma. The rearrangement links TRBV6-5 to TRBJ1-3, with D unclear. The CDR3 reads CASFDSYSGNTIYF. The CDR3 nucleotides read TGTGCCAGCTTCGACTCATACTCTGGAAACACCATATATTTT.